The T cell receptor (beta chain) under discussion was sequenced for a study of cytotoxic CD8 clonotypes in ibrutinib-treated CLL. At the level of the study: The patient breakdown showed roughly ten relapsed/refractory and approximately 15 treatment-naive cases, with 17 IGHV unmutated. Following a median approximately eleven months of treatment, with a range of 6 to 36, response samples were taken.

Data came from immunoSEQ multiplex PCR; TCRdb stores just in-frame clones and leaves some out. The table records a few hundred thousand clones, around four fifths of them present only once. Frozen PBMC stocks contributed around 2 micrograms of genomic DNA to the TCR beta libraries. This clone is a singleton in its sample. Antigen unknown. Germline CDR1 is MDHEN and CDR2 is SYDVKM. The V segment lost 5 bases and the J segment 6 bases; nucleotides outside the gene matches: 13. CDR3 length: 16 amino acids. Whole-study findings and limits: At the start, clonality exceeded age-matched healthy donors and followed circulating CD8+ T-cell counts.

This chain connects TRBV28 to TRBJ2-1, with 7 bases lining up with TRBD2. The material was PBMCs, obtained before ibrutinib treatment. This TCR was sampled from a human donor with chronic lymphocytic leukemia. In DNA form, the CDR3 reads TGTGCCAGCAGTCCCGGGAGGCCCCCGTCGGGCAATGAGCAGTTCTTC. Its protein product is CASSPGRPPSGNEQFF.